The following is a T cell receptor (beta chain) sequence with its context. One end of the junction is discordant with germline, which a read error may explain. Ophthalmopathy donors showed moderate-to-severe activity, CAS ≥3, NOSPECS ≥4 and a duration under 3 months. Orbital computed tomography, together with clinical symptoms, serum thyroxine, TRAb and thyroid ultrasound, was used for diagnosis. This specimen belongs to a study of Graves' ophthalmopathy and Graves' hyperthyroidism. Germline CDR1 and CDR2: SNHLY and FYNNEI. The CDR3 totals 13 residues. Scientists amplified the TCR beta CDR3 regions from RNA transcripts. The first round was an RT-PCR with HTBI primers, and the second round was a multiplex PCR. TCRdb reanalysed the multiplex PCR reads using MiXCR and keeps one entry per CDR3 protein. The sample contains 500,000 to 800,000 distinct CDR3 sequences, roughly 41% of which appear only once.

The sequenced sample was peripheral blood. The TCR originated in an adult man with Graves' ophthalmopathy. This sequence joins TRBV2 and TRBJ1-4, with D maybe TRBD1 (5 bases). This CDR3 is CASIRVTNERLFF. In DNA form, the CDR3 reads TGTGCCAGCATCAGGGTGACCAATGAAAGACTGTTTTTT.